One T cell receptor (beta chain) is described in this entry. In the PCR, 60 Vbeta and 13 Jbeta primers were used. TCRdb's copy holds only in-frame clones and misses some; the assay was immunoSEQ multiplex PCR. This table lists tens of thousands of clones. The data were taken from a study of cytomegalovirus exposure and HLA in healthy donors. V was clipped by 3 bases and J by 5 bases; unmatched bases: 5. Germline assignment: CDR1 SGHTA and CDR2 FQGNSA. The length of the CDR3 is 15 residues. This clonotype was sampled from a man under 40 in good health and CMV-seropositive. Sequencing used PBMCs. The chain combines TRBV7-2 with TRBJ2-5; TRBD2 matches 11 bases. CDR3 sequence (DNA): TGTGCCAGCAGCTTCGATTCTAGCGGGAGGGAGACCCAGTACTTC. This encodes CASSFDSSGRETQYF.